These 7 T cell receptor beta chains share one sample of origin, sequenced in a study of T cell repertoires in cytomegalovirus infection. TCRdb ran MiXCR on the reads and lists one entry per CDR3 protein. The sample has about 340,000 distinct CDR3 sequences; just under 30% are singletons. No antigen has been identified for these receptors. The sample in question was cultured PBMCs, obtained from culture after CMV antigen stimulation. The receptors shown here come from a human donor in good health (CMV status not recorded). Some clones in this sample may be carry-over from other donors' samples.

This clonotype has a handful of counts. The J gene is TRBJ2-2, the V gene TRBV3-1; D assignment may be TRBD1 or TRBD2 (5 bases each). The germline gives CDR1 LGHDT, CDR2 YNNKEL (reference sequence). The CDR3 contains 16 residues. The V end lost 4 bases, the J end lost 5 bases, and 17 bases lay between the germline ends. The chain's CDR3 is CASSLPGTGPTGELFF. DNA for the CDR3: TGTGCCAGCAGCCTGCCCGGGACGGGGCCTACCGGGGAGCTGTTTTTT.

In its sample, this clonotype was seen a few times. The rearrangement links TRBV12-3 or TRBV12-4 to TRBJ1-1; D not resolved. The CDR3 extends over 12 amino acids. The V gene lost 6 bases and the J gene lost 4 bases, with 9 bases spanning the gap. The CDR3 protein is CASSPKSTEAFF. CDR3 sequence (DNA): TGTGCCAGCAGCCCAAAGAGCACTGAAGCTTTCTTT.

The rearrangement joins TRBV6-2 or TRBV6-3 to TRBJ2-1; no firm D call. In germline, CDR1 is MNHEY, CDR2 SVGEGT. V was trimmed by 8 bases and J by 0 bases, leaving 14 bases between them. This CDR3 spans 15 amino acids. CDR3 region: CASALRTPSYNEQFF. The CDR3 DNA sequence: TGTGCCAGCGCCCTTAGGACCCCCTCCTACAATGAGCAGTTCTTC.

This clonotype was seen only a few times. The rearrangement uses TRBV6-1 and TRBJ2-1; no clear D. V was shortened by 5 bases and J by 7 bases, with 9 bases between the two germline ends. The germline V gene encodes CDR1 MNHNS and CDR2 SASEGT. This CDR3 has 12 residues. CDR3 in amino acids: CASSIRPNEQFF. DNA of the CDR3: TGTGCCAGCAGTATCAGGCCAAATGAGCAGTTCTTC.

The CDR3 is CASSSLAGTGSPGELFF. The CDR3 DNA is TGTGCCAGCAGCTCCCTCGCCGGGACAGGGAGCCCCGGGGAGCTGTTTTTT. The V call is TRBV7-3, the J call TRBJ2-2, with TRBD1 matching over 9 bases. The trim removed 4 bases at V and 6 bases at J, leaving 12 bases unmatched. Germline CDR1 reads SGHTA; CDR2 reads FQGTGA. The CDR3 consists of 17 residues.

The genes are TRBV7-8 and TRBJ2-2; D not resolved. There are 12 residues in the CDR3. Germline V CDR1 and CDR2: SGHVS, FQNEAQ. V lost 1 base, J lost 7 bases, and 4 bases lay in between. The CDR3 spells CASSLDLGELFF. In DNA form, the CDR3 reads TGTGCCAGCAGCTTAGACCTCGGGGAGCTGTTTTTT.

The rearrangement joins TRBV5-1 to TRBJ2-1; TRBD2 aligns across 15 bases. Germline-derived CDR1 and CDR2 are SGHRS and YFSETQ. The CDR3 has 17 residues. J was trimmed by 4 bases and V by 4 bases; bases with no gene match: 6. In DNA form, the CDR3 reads TGCGCCAGCAGCCCTGGACTAGCGGGGGGGAATTACAATGAGCAGTTCTTC. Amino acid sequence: CASSPGLAGGNYNEQFF.